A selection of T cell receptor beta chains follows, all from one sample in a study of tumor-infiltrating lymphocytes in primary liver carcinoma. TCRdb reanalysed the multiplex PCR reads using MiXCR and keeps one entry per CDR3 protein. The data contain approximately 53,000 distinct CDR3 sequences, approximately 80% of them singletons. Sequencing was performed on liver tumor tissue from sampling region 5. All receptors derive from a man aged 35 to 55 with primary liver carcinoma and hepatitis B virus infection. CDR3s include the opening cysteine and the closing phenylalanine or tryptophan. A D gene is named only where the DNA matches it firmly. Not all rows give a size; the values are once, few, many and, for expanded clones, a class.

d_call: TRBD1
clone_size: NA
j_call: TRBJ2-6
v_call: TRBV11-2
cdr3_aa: CASSMGGDRGISLSRTNVLTF
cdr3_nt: TGTGCCAGCAGCATGGGGGGAGACAGGGGCATCTCCCTCTCTAGGACCAACGTCCTGACTTTC

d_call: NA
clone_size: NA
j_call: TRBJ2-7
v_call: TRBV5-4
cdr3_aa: CASTLQVLDEQYF
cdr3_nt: TGTGCCAGCACGTTACAGGTGCTGGACGAGCAGTACTTC

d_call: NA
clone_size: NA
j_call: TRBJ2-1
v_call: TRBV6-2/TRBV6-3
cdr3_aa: CAGSSDPSSHEQFF
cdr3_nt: TGTGCCGGCAGCTCCGACCCAAGTAGCCATGAGCAGTTCTTC

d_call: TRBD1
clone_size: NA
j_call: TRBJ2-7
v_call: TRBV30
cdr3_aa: CAWSSTGTGVEQYF
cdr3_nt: TGTGCCTGGAGTAGTACCGGGACAGGGGTCGAGCAGTACTTC

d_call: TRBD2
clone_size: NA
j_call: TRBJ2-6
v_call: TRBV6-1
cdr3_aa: CASSFGISGIDVLTF
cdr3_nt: TGTGCCAGTAGTTTTGGGATTAGCGGGATCGACGTCCTGACTTTC

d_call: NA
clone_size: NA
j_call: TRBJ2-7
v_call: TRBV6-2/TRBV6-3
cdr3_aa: CAISYEVPYEQYF
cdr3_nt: TGCGCCATCAGTTACGAAGTACCCTACGAGCAGTACTTC

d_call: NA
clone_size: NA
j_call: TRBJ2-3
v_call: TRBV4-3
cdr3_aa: CANSQRAFTDTPYF
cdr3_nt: TGCGCCAACAGCCAACGGGCTTTCACAGATACGCCGTATTTT

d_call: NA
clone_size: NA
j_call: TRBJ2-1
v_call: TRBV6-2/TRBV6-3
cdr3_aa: CASSSRTRGRVNEQFF
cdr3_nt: TGTGCCAGCAGTTCCCGGACTAGGGGGAGAGTAAATGAGCAGTTCTTC

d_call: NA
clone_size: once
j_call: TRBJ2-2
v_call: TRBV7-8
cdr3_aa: CTSSYRVNTGELFF
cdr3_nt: TGTACCAGCAGCTACAGGGTCAACACCGGGGAACTGTTTTTT

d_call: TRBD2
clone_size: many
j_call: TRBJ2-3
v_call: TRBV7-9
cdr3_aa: CASSLVTSGRAVDTQYF
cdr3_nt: TGTGCCAGCAGCTTAGTAACTAGCGGGAGGGCCGTAGATACGCAGTATTTT

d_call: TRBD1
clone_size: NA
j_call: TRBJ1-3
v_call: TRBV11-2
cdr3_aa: CAGSLRDRGDTIYF
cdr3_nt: TGTGCCGGCAGCTTAAGGGACAGGGGAGACACTATATATTTT

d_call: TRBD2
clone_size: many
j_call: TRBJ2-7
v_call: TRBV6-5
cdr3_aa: CASSLSGSSHEQYF
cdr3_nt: TGTGCCAGCAGTTTAAGCGGGAGTTCCCACGAGCAGTACTTC

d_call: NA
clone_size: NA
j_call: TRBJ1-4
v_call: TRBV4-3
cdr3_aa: CAGSQDLMGRNEKLFF
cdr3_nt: TGCGCCGGCAGCCAAGATCTCATGGGACGAAATGAAAAACTGTTTTTT

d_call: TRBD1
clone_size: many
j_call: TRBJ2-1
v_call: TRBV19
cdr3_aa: CASSSGTAATHEQFF
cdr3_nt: TGTGCCAGTAGTTCCGGGACAGCGGCTACTCATGAGCAGTTCTTC

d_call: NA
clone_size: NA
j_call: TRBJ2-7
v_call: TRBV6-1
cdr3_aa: CASKPGLSAPVGYF
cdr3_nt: TGTGCCAGCAAGCCGGGATTATCGGCCCCAGTCGGGTACTTC

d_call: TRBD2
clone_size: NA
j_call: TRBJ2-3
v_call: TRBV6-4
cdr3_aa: CASSPLAGAASTDTQYF
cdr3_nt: TGTGCCAGCAGTCCCCTAGCGGGGGCCGCTAGCACAGATACGCAGTATTTT

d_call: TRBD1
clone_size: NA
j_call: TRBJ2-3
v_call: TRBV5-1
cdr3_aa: CASTQYRGDTQYF
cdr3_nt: TGCGCCAGCACACAGTACAGGGGAGATACGCAGTATTTT

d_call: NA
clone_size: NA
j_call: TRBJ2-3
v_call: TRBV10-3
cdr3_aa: CAISEGSSNTDTQYF
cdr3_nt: TGTGCCATCAGTGAAGGGAGCAGCAACACAGATACGCAGTATTTT

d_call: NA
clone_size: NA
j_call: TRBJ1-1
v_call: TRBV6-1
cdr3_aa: CVSTADGGTFF
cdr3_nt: TGTGTCAGCACCGCGGACGGAGGAACTTTCTTT

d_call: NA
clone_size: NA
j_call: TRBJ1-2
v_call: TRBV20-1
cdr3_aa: CSAEPQGNYGYTF
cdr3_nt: TGCAGTGCGGAACCACAGGGAAACTATGGCTACACCTTC

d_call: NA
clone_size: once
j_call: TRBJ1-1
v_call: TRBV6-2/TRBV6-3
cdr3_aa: CACGTRKTETFF
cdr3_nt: TGTGCCTGCGGGACACGTAAAACTGAAACTTTCTTT

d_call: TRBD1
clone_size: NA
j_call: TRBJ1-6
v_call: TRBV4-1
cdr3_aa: CANSRDRGQGRNSPLHF
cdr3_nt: TGCGCCAACAGTCGAGATCGGGGACAGGGCCGGAATTCACCCCTCCACTTT

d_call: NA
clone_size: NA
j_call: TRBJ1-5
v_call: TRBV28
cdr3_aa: CGSIPPTVNQPQHF
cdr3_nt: TGTGGCAGCATCCCGCCTACCGTCAATCAGCCCCAGCATTTT

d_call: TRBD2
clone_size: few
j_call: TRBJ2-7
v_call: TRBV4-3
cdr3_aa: CASSPKWRGGFYEQYF
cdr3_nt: TGCGCCAGCAGCCCAAAGTGGAGGGGAGGGTTCTACGAGCAGTATTTC

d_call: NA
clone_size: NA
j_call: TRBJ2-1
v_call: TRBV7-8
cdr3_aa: CVSSVSFEQFF
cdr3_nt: TGTGTCAGTAGTGTTAGCTTTGAGCAGTTCTTC

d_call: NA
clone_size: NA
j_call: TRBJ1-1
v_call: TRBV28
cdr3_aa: CPSSLILTEVFF
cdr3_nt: TGTCCCAGCAGTTTAATCCTTACTGAAGTTTTCTTT

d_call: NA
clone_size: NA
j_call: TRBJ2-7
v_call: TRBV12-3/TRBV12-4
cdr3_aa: CASSPARVRNEQYF
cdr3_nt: TGTGCCAGCAGTCCAGCGCGAGTAAGGAACGAGCAGTATTTC

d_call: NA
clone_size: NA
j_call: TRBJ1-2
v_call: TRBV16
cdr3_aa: CASSQSATGYGYSF
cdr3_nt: TGTGCCAGCAGCCAATCGGCAACGGGGTATGGCTACAGCTTC

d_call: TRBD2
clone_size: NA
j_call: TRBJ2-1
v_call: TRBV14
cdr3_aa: CASSAVAGCVDNEHFF
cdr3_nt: TGTGCCAGCAGTGCCGTAGCGGGATGTGTAGACAATGAGCACTTCTTC

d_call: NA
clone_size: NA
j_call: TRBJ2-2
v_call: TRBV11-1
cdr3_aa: CANSFWGTGELFF
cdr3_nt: TGTGCCAACAGCTTTTGGGGCACCGGGGAACTGTTTTTT

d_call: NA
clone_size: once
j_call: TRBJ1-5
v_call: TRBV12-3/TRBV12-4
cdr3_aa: CPISLNRGSNQPQHF
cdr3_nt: TGTCCCATCAGTTTAAATCGGGGTAGCAATCAGCCCCAGCATTTT

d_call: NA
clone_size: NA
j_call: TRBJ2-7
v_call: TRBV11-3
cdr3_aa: CVSRLGGWGGHEQYF
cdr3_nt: TGTGTCAGCAGATTAGGAGGATGGGGCGGCCACGAGCAGTACTTC

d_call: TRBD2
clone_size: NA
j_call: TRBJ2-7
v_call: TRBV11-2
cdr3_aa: CACSLREGRTSGPSSYEQYF
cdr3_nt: TGTGCCTGCAGCTTGAGGGAAGGGAGGACTAGCGGGCCCAGCTCCTACGAGCAGTACTTC

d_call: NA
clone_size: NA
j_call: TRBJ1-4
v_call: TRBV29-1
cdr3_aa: CGVNGGIGEKLSF
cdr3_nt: TGCGGCGTTAACGGAGGGATAGGTGAAAAACTGTCTTTT

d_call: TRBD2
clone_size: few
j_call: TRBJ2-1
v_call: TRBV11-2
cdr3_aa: CASGFQWVPGISGSHEQFF
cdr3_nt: TGTGCCAGCGGCTTCCAATGGGTGCCTGGGATCAGCGGGAGTCACGAGCAGTTCTTC

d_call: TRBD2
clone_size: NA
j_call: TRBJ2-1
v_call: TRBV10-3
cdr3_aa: CAISGAGTSLEQFF
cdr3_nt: TGTGCCATCAGTGGAGCTGGGACTAGCTTAGAGCAGTTCTTC

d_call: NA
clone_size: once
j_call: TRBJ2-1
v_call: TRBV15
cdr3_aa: CATSRGGTPNNEQIF
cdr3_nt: TGTGCCACCAGCAGAGGTGGGACACCGAACAATGAGCAGATCTTC

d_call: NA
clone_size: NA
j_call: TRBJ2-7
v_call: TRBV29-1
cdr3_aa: CSVRPSIVKSYKQYF
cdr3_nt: TGCAGCGTACGCCCTTCCATAGTCAAGTCCTACAAGCAGTACTTC

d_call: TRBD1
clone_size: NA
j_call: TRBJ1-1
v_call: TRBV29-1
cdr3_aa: CSAALEDRINTEAFF
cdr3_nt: TGCAGCGCTGCCCTGGAGGACAGGATAAACACTGAAGCTTTCTTT

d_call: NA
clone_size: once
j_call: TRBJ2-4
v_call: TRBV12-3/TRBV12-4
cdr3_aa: CASSPGHRARAKNIQYF
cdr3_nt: TGTGCCAGCAGCCCAGGGCATAGAGCCCGGGCCAAAAACATTCAGTACTTC

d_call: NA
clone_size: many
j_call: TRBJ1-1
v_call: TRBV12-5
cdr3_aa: CASGLPKNRDKDTEAFF
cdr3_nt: TGTGCTAGTGGTTTGCCTAAAAACCGGGACAAAGACACTGAAGCTTTCTTT

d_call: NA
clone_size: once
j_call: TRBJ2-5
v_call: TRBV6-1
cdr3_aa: CANSEPLRGSQETQYF
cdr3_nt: TGTGCCAACAGTGAACCACTACGGGGCAGTCAAGAGACCCAGTACTTC

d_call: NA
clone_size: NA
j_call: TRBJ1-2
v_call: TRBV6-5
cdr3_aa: CVSRGDKTYGYTF
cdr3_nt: TGTGTTAGCAGAGGGGACAAGACGTATGGCTACACCTTC

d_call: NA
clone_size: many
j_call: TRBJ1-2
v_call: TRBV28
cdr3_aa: CASTPNRAGYGYTF
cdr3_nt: TGTGCCAGCACCCCGAACAGGGCTGGCTATGGCTACACCTTC

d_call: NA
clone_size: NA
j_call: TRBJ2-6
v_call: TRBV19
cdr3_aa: CASCIMMSGANVLTF
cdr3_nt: TGCGCCAGTTGTATAATGATGTCTGGGGCCAACGTCCTGACTTTC

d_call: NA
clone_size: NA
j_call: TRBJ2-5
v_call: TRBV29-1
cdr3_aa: CSVEDVGQGETQCF
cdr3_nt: TGCAGCGTTGAAGATGTCGGACAAGGAGAGACTCAATGCTTC

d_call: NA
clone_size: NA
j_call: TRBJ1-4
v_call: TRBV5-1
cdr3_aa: CVSSLDDRPNEKLFF
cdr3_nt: TGCGTCAGCAGCTTGGATGACCGACCTAATGAAAAACTGTTTTTT